This TCR beta chain was sequenced in a study of T and B cells in COVID-19 patients. Study overall: Active-infection patients were older, median roughly 62 years, than recovered patients, median about 34 years.

TRB rearrangements were amplified by multiplex PCR with BIOMED2 TRB-A/B primers. TCRdb itself ran the multiplex PCR reads through MiXCR, one entry per CDR3 protein. In the table there are 13,000 to 15,000 distinct CDR3 sequences, roughly 27% of which are singletons. Blood genomic DNA input for TRB amplification was roughly 250-550 ng. This clonotype is medium-sized within its sample. Germline V gene sequence: CDR1 MNHEY, CDR2 SVGAGI. The CDR3 is 14 amino acids. V lost 6 bases to trimming and J lost 11 bases; unmatched junction nucleotides: 6. This TCR was sampled from a human donor who had recovered from COVID-19. The chain carries TRBV6-5 and TRBJ1-6; 11 bases fit TRBD1. Sequences were obtained from blood. For the CDR3, the DNA is TGTGCCAGCAGCTTGGGACAGGGGGTAGCACCCCTCCACTTT. Its protein is CASSLGQGVAPLHF.